This T cell receptor (beta chain) was sequenced during a study of control samples from healthy donors and cancer patients. Libraries were prepared by immunoSEQ multiplex PCR; TCRdb keeps only in-frame clonotypes and omits some of them. Of around 150,000 clones in the sample, less than 95% were seen once. Germline V gives CDR1 SEHNR, CDR2 FQNEAQ (reference sequence). This CDR3 region has 15 residues. The V gene lost 1 base and the J gene lost 1 base, with 10 bases spanning the gap. The sample consisted of PBMCs. This clonotype originated in a man between 60 and 75 years old with colorectal cancer. J is TRBJ2-5 and V is TRBV7-9; D uncertain. The CDR3 here is CASSLGPTFQETQYF. CDR3 bases: TGTGCCAGCAGCTTAGGGCCGACGTTCCAAGAGACCCAGTACTTC.